One TCR beta chain is described in this entry. Data came from immunoSEQ multiplex PCR; TCRdb stores just in-frame clones and leaves some out. The sample contains 120,000 or so clones, around 83% of which appear only once. These data are taken from a study of blood T cell repertoires in COVID-19. The sample was peripheral blood. This receptor was obtained from an older man with active or convalescent COVID-19.

This CDR3 is CASSWDRGRAGELFF. CDR3 coding DNA: TGTGCCAGCAGTTGGGACAGGGGGCGCGCCGGGGAGCTGTTTTTT. The V and J genes are TRBV27 and TRBJ2-2, with 12 bases lining up with TRBD1. Unmatched junction bases numbered 3, after V lost 4 bases and J lost 6 bases. Germline CDR1 reads MNHEY; CDR2 reads SMNVEV (reference sequence). The CDR3 has 15 amino acids.